This passage covers 20 T cell receptor beta chains from one sample sequenced in a study of regulatory T cells in long-lasting Graves disease. Building of the TCR beta libraries involved iRepertoire HTBI primers and Arm-PCR of CDR3 regions. TCRdb fed the multiplex PCR reads into MiXCR, producing one record per CDR3 protein. The data show 600,000 to 650,000 distinct CDR3 sequences, with 16% seen just once and around 19% held by the top ten. The time point: newly diagnosed GD, antithyroid drugs for less than 3 months. PBMCs were the source of the RNA used for TCR sequencing. A further study also used this sample, focusing on T cells in Graves' hyperthyroidism and ophthalmopathy.

Sequences were derived from peripheral blood mononuclear cells (PBMCs), sampled at new diagnosis, from a patient treated with antithyroid drugs. The receptors originated from a woman younger than 45 with Graves disease.

With respect to this clonotype: Given a much more abundant clone one base away, this may be a read error. The CDR3 end shows no conserved phenylalanine or tryptophan, and so a read error is likely. This chain connects TRBV30 to TRBJ1-1; TRBD1 might be the D (5 bases). Germline CDR1 and CDR2: GTSNPN and SVGIG (reference sequence). Between the trimmed V and J ends, which lost 4 bases and 8 bases, there was a span of 14 bases. There are 12 residues in the CDR3. CDR3 loop: CAWTGAGGEAFL. The CDR3 nucleotides are TGTGCCTGGACTGGGGCGGGGGGGGAAGCTTTCCTT.

Many counts were recorded for this clonotype. The chain combines TRBV28 with TRBJ2-7, with TRBD2 matching 7 bases. The CDR3 covers 15 residues. The germline V gene has CDR1 MDHEN and CDR2 SYDVKM. V lost 2 bases and J lost 0; bases outside the gene matches: 4. The CDR3 coding sequence is TGTGCCAGCAGTTTAAGCGGGAAGAACTCCTACGAGCAGTACTTC. This translates into CASSLSGKNSYEQYF.

The V call is TRBV14, the J call TRBJ1-2; D is ambiguous. The CDR3 has 12 residues. The germline V gene has CDR1 SGHDN and CDR2 FVKESK. Trimming cost V 5 bases and J 4 bases, with 8 bases left between them. The CDR3 DNA reads TGTGCCAGCAGCATCACGGGCTATGGCTACACCTTC. This codes for CASSITGYGYTF.

The chain joins TRBV11-3 to TRBJ2-2; the match to TRBD1 covers 10 bases. Germline lookup yields CDR1 SGHNT and CDR2 YENEEA. This CDR3 has 17 residues. V lost 5 bases and J lost 7; bases outside the gene matches: 13. The CDR3 loop reads CASSPDRGRPLGGELFF. The CDR3 nucleotides are TGTGCCAGCAGCCCCGACAGGGGGCGACCCTTAGGCGGGGAGCTGTTTTTT.

The chain employs TRBV29-1 and TRBJ1-4, with D possibly matching TRBD1 (6 bases). V was shortened by 6 bases and J by 7 bases, with 21 bases between the two germline ends. The length of the CDR3 is 15 residues. Germline CDR1 and CDR2: SQVTM and ANQGSEA. The CDR3 DNA sequence: TGCAGCGTGCCCTTAGGGGGAGCATTCGGTGAAAAACTGTTTTTT. Its translation: CSVPLGGAFGEKLFF.

This clonotype has only a few counts. The V call is TRBV19, the J call TRBJ2-6, with D possibly matching TRBD1 (5 bases). The V and J ends lost 1 base and 0 bases respectively, with 13 bases between them. CDR3 length: 18 amino acids. Germline V gives CDR1 LNHDA, CDR2 SQIVND (reference sequence). The CDR3 loop is CASSIGFDRRSGANVLTF. The DNA of the CDR3 is TGTGCCAGTAGTATAGGGTTTGACAGACGCTCTGGGGCCAACGTCCTGACTTTC.

At least ten counts were recorded for this clonotype. The rearrangement uses TRBV19 and TRBJ1-1, with D perhaps matching TRBD1 (5 bases). Deletions cut 4 bases from V and 1 base from J, with 10 bases between. The CDR3 covers 14 residues. CDR1 is LNHDA, CDR2 SQIVND, per germline (reference sequence). The chain's CDR3 is CASSTQTANTEAFF. The CDR3 DNA reads as TGTGCCAGTAGTACACAGACAGCGAACACTGAAGCTTTCTTT.

In its sample, this clonotype was seen a few times. The V gene is TRBV7-3, the J gene TRBJ1-6, with no clear D. V was shortened by 9 bases and J by 9 bases, with 21 bases between the two germline ends. This CDR3 region has 15 residues. Per the germline V gene, CDR1 is SGHTA and CDR2 is FQGTGA. Here the CDR3 reads CASQLTRTSFSPLHF. CDR3 nucleotide sequence: TGTGCCAGTCAGCTTACCAGGACCAGCTTTTCACCCCTCCACTTT. Full variable domain (missing parts from reference TRBV7-3 and TRBJ1-6): GAGVSQTPSNKVTEKGKYVELRCDPISGHTALYWYRQSLGQGPEFLIYFQGTGAADDSGLPNDRFFAVRPEGSVSTLKIQRTERGDSAVYLCASQLTRTSFSPLHFGNGTRLTVT.

The table lists this clonotype with many counts. V and J are TRBV6-5 and TRBJ1-2, with TRBD1 matching 7 bases. V was pared by 0 bases and J by 3 bases, with 7 bases of the junction left unmatched. This CDR3 has 16 residues. Germline CDR1 MNHEY, CDR2 SVGAGI. As DNA, the CDR3 is TGTGCCAGCAGTTACTCCGGGGACAGCTATTACTATGGCTACACCTTC. The encoded protein is CASSYSGDSYYYGYTF.

This clonotype has just a few counts. This chain connects TRBV19 to TRBJ1-6, with TRBD1 matching over 7 bases. The CDR3 extends over 16 amino acids. Germline V gives CDR1 LNHDA, CDR2 SQIVND (reference sequence). Trimming cost V 7 bases and J 0 bases; bases outside gene matches: 6. The CDR3 protein is CASIRDSSSYNSPLHF. As DNA, the CDR3 is TGTGCCAGTATTCGGGACAGCAGCTCCTATAATTCACCCCTCCACTTT.

This chain connects TRBV30 to TRBJ1-2; 7 bases fit TRBD1. V gave up 2 bases and J gave up 3 bases; unmatched junction bases: 15. This CDR3 contains 17 residues. CDR1 is GTSNPN and CDR2 is SVGIG in the germline V gene (reference sequence). The CDR3, as DNA: TGTGCCTGGAGTCCCCAGGGGGTCCGGAGCCGGTACTATGGCTACACCTTC. Amino acids: CAWSPQGVRSRYYGYTF.

On this clonotype itself: One end of the junction fails to match germline, which may point to a read error. The chain has TRBV12-3 or TRBV12-4 and TRBJ2-7, with D possibly being TRBD1 (6 bases). The CDR3 length is 16 residues. For the CDR3, the DNA is TGTGCCAGCAGCTTAGGTGGGGGCGTAGCCTCCTACGAGCAGTACTTC. Its protein product is CASSLGGGVASYEQYF.

This clonotype was detected ten times or more. The chain joins TRBV7-9 to TRBJ2-1, with D possibly matching TRBD2 (5 bases). This CDR3 is built from 12 residues. Trimming stripped 5 bases from V and 10 bases from J, with 12 bases between. Germline-derived CDR1 and CDR2 are SEHNR and FQNEAQ (reference sequence). CDR3: CASSRPAGEQFF. Written as DNA, the CDR3 is TGTGCCAGCAGCAGACCGGCGGGCGAGCAGTTCTTC. The full variable domain, in which reference TRBV7-9 and TRBJ2-1 provide the parts outside the CDR3, is DTGVSQNPRHKITKRGQNVTFRCDPISEHNRLYWYRQTLGQGPEFLTYFQNEAQLEKSRLLSDRFSAERPKGSFSTLEIQRTEQGDSAMYLCASSRPAGEQFFGPGTRLTVL.

This clonotype was recorded at least ten times. The chain recombines TRBV28 with TRBJ2-7; no clear D. This CDR3 is 12 amino acids long. The ends were cut back, 4 bases at V and 3 bases at J, with 7 bases in the middle. Germline CDR1 is MDHEN and CDR2 is SYDVKM. CDR3 DNA: TGTGCCAGCAGTTCCTCCCTCTACGAGCAGTACTTC. This translates into CASSSSLYEQYF. The full variable domain, rest sourced from reference TRBV28 and TRBJ2-7, is DVKVTQSSRYLVKRTGEKVFLECVQDMDHENMFWYRQDPGLGLRLIYFSYDVKMKEKGDIPEGYSVSREKKERFSLILESASTNQTSMYLCASSSSLYEQYFGPGTRLTVT.

This CDR3 is CASSANTATNEKLFF. The CDR3 nucleotides are TGTGCCAGCAGCGCTAACACAGCAACTAATGAAAAACTGTTTTTT. V and J are TRBV9 and TRBJ1-4; D unclear. The CDR3 is made up of 15 amino acids. Germline CDR1 is SGDLS and CDR2 is YYNGEE. V lost 3 bases and J 0 bases, leaving 9 bases between the germline ends.

As concerns this clonotype: This clone may be a read error of a much larger clone one base away. The V and J genes are TRBV6-2 or TRBV6-3 and TRBJ1-1, with TRBD1 as a possible D gene (5 bases). Germline loops: CDR1 MNHEY, CDR2 SVGEGT. The CDR3 is made up of 14 amino acids. DNA for the CDR3: TGTGCCAGCAGTGGGGTTGGGGGTAGCACTAAAGCTTTCTTT. Protein product: CASSGVGGSTKAFF.

This clonotype was detected only a few times. The gene calls are TRBV5-6 and TRBJ2-4; D not certain. V lost 2 bases, J lost 8 bases, and 11 bases lay in between. Germline assignment: CDR1 SGHDT and CDR2 YYEEEE. The CDR3 runs 13 residues. CDR3 bases: TGTGCCAGCAGCTTAGGCCACACGGACATTCAGTACTTC. This gives the protein CASSLGHTDIQYF. Together with reference TRBV5-6 and TRBJ2-4, the CDR3 gives the full variable domain: DAGVTQSPTHLIKTRGQQVTLRCSPKSGHDTVSWYQQALGQGPQFIFQYYEEEERQRGNFPDRFSGHQFPNYSSELNVNALLLGDSALYLCASSLGHTDIQYFGAGTRLSVL.

This clonotype was observed at least ten times. This chain uses TRBV6-1 with TRBJ1-2; 9 nucleotides match TRBD1. CDR1 MNHNS and CDR2 SASEGT come from the germline V gene. CDR3 size: 15 residues. Losses at the gene ends were 4 bases for V and 5 bases for J; bases not matched to a gene: 8. DNA of the CDR3: TGTGCCAGCAGTGTGGCCCCGGGACAGGGTTATGGCTACACCTTC. Protein: CASSVAPGQGYGYTF.

The V and J genes are TRBV29-1 and TRBJ2-1; D is possibly TRBD2 (5 bases). V was trimmed by 8 bases and J by 9 bases, leaving 20 bases between them. CDR3 length: 13 amino acids. Germline V gene sequence: CDR1 SQVTM, CDR2 ANQGSEA. The CDR3 loop reads CSFRTLLTGEQFF. In DNA, the CDR3 is TGCAGCTTCCGGACTCTCCTCACGGGTGAGCAGTTCTTC.

The chain recombines TRBV6-2 or TRBV6-3 with TRBJ1-2, with D possibly matching TRBD1 (6 bases). The CDR3 runs 16 residues. In germline, CDR1 is MNHEY, CDR2 SVGEGT. V lost 2 bases, J lost 4 bases, and 17 bases lay in between. Written as DNA, the CDR3 is TGTGCCAGCAGTTACGAAGGGACGACAGGCCTCTATGGCTACACCTTC. Encoded protein: CASSYEGTTGLYGYTF.